These 13 T cell receptor beta chains came from one sample sequenced in a study of OX40 agonist ivuxolimab in advanced cancers. This table comes from immunoSEQ multiplex PCR, and its TCRdb copy is limited to in-frame clones, with some not included. The sample holds 20,000 to 25,000 clones; nearly 85% are singletons and the top ten take roughly 20%. This specimen was CD4+ or CD8+ T cells sorted from blood, taken in a trial of the OX40 agonist ivuxolimab. These receptor sequences come from an adult with an advanced solid tumor such as melanoma, head and neck, liver or kidney cancer.

The V and J genes are TRBV25-1 and TRBJ2-7; possibly TRBD1 or TRBD2 for D (5 bases each). V dropped 6 bases and J dropped 1 base, with 19 bases sitting between them. The germline V gene encodes CDR1 MGHDK and CDR2 SYGVNS. The CDR3 has 16 amino acids. DNA for the CDR3: TGTGCCAGCAGCGACGTCGGGGTCGGGGCTTCCTACGAGCAGTACTTC. Protein product: CASSDVGVGASYEQYF.

The V call is TRBV27, the J call TRBJ1-5, with 8 bases that match TRBD1. The CDR3 consists of 16 residues. Unmatched junction bases numbered 7, after V lost 0 bases and J lost 6 bases. The V gene's germline CDR1 is MNHEY and CDR2 SMNVEV (reference sequence). CDR3 residues: CASSLSGQGAGQPQHF. Written as DNA, the CDR3 is TGTGCCAGCAGTTTATCGGGGCAGGGGGCTGGTCAGCCCCAGCATTTT.

The chain has TRBV19 and TRBJ2-3; 9 nucleotides agree with TRBD1. Germline CDR1 is LNHDA and CDR2 is SQIVND (reference sequence). With 5 bases clipped from V and 5 bases from J, the junction kept 17 bases outside the gene matches. CDR3 size: 18 residues. DNA for the CDR3: TGTGCCAGTAGTCAGGGGGTCCACAGGGGGCGGGTTGGAGATACGCAGTATTTT. It translates to CASSQGVHRGRVGDTQYF.

V gene TRBV6-5 combines with J gene TRBJ1-2, with 8 bases fitting TRBD1. The germline V gene has CDR1 MNHEY and CDR2 SVGAGI. The CDR3 is made up of 13 amino acids. V dropped 6 bases and J dropped 8; count of bases not matched to a gene: 8. The CDR3 nucleotides are TGTGCCAGCAGCCCGGACAGGGCGAAGGGCTACACCTTC. It yields the protein CASSPDRAKGYTF.

This rearrangement joins TRBV28 to TRBJ1-5; 10 positions agree with TRBD1. The V segment lost 7 bases and the J segment 6 bases; nucleotides outside the gene matches: 3. This CDR3 is 13 amino acids long. Germline CDR1 MDHEN, CDR2 SYDVKM. CDR3 in DNA: TGTGCCAGCAAGACAGGGGGCGGTCAGCCCCAGCATTTT. Its translation is CASKTGGGQPQHF.

The chain links TRBV7-6 to TRBJ2-5; TRBD1 agrees at 10 bases. The assigned J gene may be wrong: the sequence end matches TRBJ2-7 better. The CDR3 has 15 amino acids. The germline V gene has CDR1 SGHVS and CDR2 FNYEAQ. This CDR3 is CASSSPGQGVYEQYF. CDR3 in DNA: TGTGCCAGCAGCTCCCCCGGACAGGGGGTCTACGAGCAGTACTTC.

The chain combines TRBV5-1 with TRBJ2-1; no firm D call. The V and J ends lost 6 bases and 0 bases respectively, with 7 bases between them. Germline V lookup: CDR1 SGHRS, CDR2 YFSETQ. The CDR3 totals 13 residues. The CDR3 protein is CASTPSSYNEQFF. The DNA for the CDR3 is TGCGCCAGCACCCCGAGCTCCTACAATGAGCAGTTCTTC.

The chain carries TRBV7-9 and TRBJ1-2; D unclear. Trimming took 5 bases from V and 4 from J, leaving 11 bases between them. Per the germline V gene, CDR1 is SEHNR and CDR2 is FQNEAQ (reference sequence). The CDR3 length is 13 residues. This CDR3 is CASSPGLFYGYTF. The CDR3 DNA reads as TGTGCCAGCAGCCCCGGACTGTTCTATGGCTACACCTTC.

This rearrangement joins TRBV4-1 to TRBJ1-1; TRBD1 is a possible D gene (6 bases). There are 13 residues in the CDR3. The V end was cut by 2 bases, the J end by 6 bases, with 10 bases between. Germline V lookup: CDR1 MGHRA, CDR2 YSYEKL. CDR3 loop: CASSQTGIAEAFF. The DNA for the CDR3 is TGCGCCAGCAGCCAAACAGGGATCGCTGAAGCTTTCTTT.

The V gene is TRBV7-8, the J gene TRBJ2-7, with 7 bases that match TRBD2. Looked up from germline, CDR1 is SGHVS and CDR2 is FQNEAQ. This CDR3 has 16 amino acids. The V and J ends lost 0 bases and 2 bases, in that order; junction bases with no gene match: 7. In DNA form, the CDR3 reads TGTGCCAGCAGCTTAGCGACGGGGGGTAAAGCCTACGAGCAGTACTTC. Its protein product is CASSLATGGKAYEQYF.

This clone was seen only once. The gene calls are TRBV11-2 and TRBJ2-7; D is perhaps TRBD2 (6 bases). With 5 bases removed from V and 6 bases from J, the gap between germline ends came to 14 bases. CDR1 is SGHAT, CDR2 FQNNGV, per germline. The CDR3 runs to 13 residues. The CDR3 here is CASSPALGGEQYF. CDR3 DNA: TGTGCCAGCAGCCCCGCTTTGGGGGGCGAGCAGTACTTC.

The rearrangement joins TRBV6-6 to TRBJ2-7; 7 nucleotides line up with TRBD2. The germline CDR1 and CDR2 sequences are MNHNY and SVGAGI (reference sequence). This CDR3 has 16 amino acids. V dropped 6 bases and J dropped 2; count of bases not matched to a gene: 13. This CDR3 reads CASSPSGRGVPYEQYF. The CDR3 DNA follows: TGTGCCAGCAGCCCCAGCGGCCGGGGGGTTCCCTACGAGCAGTACTTC.

A remark on this clone: At one of its ends the junction is not consistent with the germline gene, which may arise from a read error. Other DNA sequences in the sample encode the same CDR3. The chain couples TRBV4-1 to TRBJ2-7; 7 positions agree with TRBD2. CDR3 size: 13 residues. Germline V gene sequence: CDR1 MGHRA, CDR2 YSYEKL. Here the CDR3 DNA reads TGCGCCAGCAGCCAGAGACTAGCATACGAACAGTACTTC. This gives the protein CASSQRLAYEQYF.